This record covers a single T cell receptor (beta chain). The specificity of this receptor is unknown. The sample holds no much larger clone one base away, and base qualities are not on file. The data derive from a study of spatial heterogeneity in lung cancer (dated 2019 in TCRdb). Looking at the study overall: The donors were more than 65 patients from the lung TRACERx cohort who had early-stage, untreated non-small cell lung cancer. Follow-up PBMC samples were sequenced whenever available, and the median time to follow-up was 2 to 3 years after resection. More beta-chain than alpha-chain transcripts were consistently detected, likely reflecting higher beta-chain transcript abundance. In the raw uncorrected reads, each unique combination of TCR and UMI appeared more than ten times on average. In non-small cell lung cancer, the study quantitatively compared TCR alpha and beta repertoires across several tumor regions, matched nontumor lung, and blood. The study linked features of the TCR repertoire to counts of nonsynonymous mutations, which were determined by whole-exome sequencing of tumor tissue. At surgery, some 200 tumor regions, approximately 64 matched nontumor lung samples and fewer than 60 PBMC samples were TCR-sequenced for both alpha and beta chains. Study-level results and caveats: Comparisons of baseline and follow-up blood repertoires included only 15 or so patients. Ubiquitous expanded tumor TCRs were detected in blood more often at tumor resection than at routine follow-up. Confirming at a functional level the hypothesis that regional TCRs recognize regional mutations was considered to require additional single-cell paired TCR alpha and beta sequencing.

The time point label for this specimen denotes: blood at routine non-recurrence follow-up after resection. Whole RNA extracted from tumor and nontumor lung tissue, or from cryopreserved PBMC samples, was used for TCR sequencing without cell sorting. A patient was chosen for TCR sequencing only when enough RNA was available from at least two tumor regions. Library preparation was by 5' RACE. The data were produced on a NextSeq 500. In the TCR library protocol, a unique molecular identifier was attached to each TCR cDNA molecule so that PCR and sequencing errors could be corrected. In the source study's methods: TCR identification, UMI-based error correction and CDR3 extraction were performed with Decombinator tools. TCRs above a frequency of 2 per 1,000, corresponding to the top 1% of the tumor frequency distribution, were defined as expanded. Rényi diversity was computed with the R vegan package after subsampling each repertoire 100 times to 5,000 TCRs. CDR3 similarity networks were constructed using string-kernel similarity of amino acid triplets, with links drawn between CDR3s whose pairwise similarity was above 0.82. The public reads were quality trimmed at Q25 with fastp and then assembled into clones with MiXCR by TCRdb, keeping productive beta chains. Duplicate CDR3 protein sequences are folded into a single record with the most common DNA and genes. These V and J calls are TCRdb output, not the study's own analysis. The sample table contains about 52,000 distinct CDR3 sequences; only one count was recorded for less than 9% of them. Approximately 35% of the sample rests with the top ten.

The clonotype comes from a female donor with early-stage non-small cell lung cancer. The sequenced sample was PBMCs, obtained at follow-up.

The DNA sequence reads TGTGCCACCCGTGGAGGCGCCGGATACAATGAGCAGTTCTTC. Its protein product is CATRGGAGYNEQFF. The chain is assembled from TRBV2 and TRBJ2-1; the D gene is perhaps TRBD2, from 5 matching bases. Looking up the germline V gene yields CDR1 SNHLY and CDR2 FYNNEI. Including the terminal cysteine and phenylalanine, the CDR3 comprises 14 residues. CDR3 DNA only is kept here, 42 bases in frame from base 1. Deletion took 10 bases off V and 4 bases off J, with a span of 17 bases between the germline ends.